This T cell receptor beta chain was retrieved from a study of beta chain features in type 1 diabetes. Turning to the study itself: Patients did not differ from healthy donors in age, gender or cell yield.

For this clone: What it binds is not known.

The isolated RNA, all of it, was reverse transcribed, so expressed TCRB transcripts were what got sequenced. Data came from immunoSEQ multiplex PCR; TCRdb stores just in-frame clones and leaves some out. The repertoire holds about 160,000 clones, with about 9.3% as singletons. CD4+ naive, central memory, regulatory and stem cell-like memory subsets were isolated by sorting on CD45RO/CCR7/CD25/CD127/CD95/CD27. Study-level findings and limits: Type 1 diabetes patients had TCRB CDR3s that were shorter (moderately but significantly so) in all four CD4+ subsets. HLA effects on TCRB rearrangement stayed unresolved here. Patients' naive, central memory and regulatory TCRB repertoires appeared more alike than those of healthy donors.

The V and J ends lost 2 bases and 3 bases, in that order; junction bases with no gene match: 8. Germline CDR1 is SGHTA and CDR2 is FQGNSA. CDR3 length: 17 residues. This TCR derives from a man younger than 40 with type 1 diabetes. The source material was central memory CD4+ T cells from blood. The V gene is TRBV7-2, the J gene TRBJ2-3; 10 nucleotides agree with TRBD2. In DNA form, the CDR3 reads TGTGCCAGCAGCTTACTGCCTAGCGGGAGTGGGACAGATACGCAGTATTTT. Translating it yields CASSLLPSGSGTDTQYF.